This T cell receptor (beta chain) was sequenced during a study of CD8+ T cells in alopecia areata. About the research overall: Severity of treated patients was scored by affected scalp percentage.

Specified treatment: oral pan-JAK inhibitor, 5-10 mg twice daily. Collected material from alopecia areata patients comprised lesional scalp punch biopsies and peripheral blood. Looked up from germline, CDR1 is MNHEY and CDR2 is SVGAGI. V lost 7 bases to trimming and J lost 9 bases; unmatched junction nucleotides: 5. The CDR3 is made up of 13 amino acids. Extracted RNA was reverse transcribed into cDNA, the sequencing template. TCRdb keeps only in-frame clones here, not all; method: immunoSEQ multiplex PCR. The sample yields roughly 180,000 clones, about 60% seen once. The starting material was CD4+ T cells sorted from blood, obtained at week 4, from a patient treated with tofacitinib. This TCR derives from a human donor with alopecia areata. This sequence joins TRBV6-5 and TRBJ1-6; 8 bases line up with TRBD1. Here the CDR3 DNA reads TGTGCCAGCAACGACAGGGGAGGTTCACCCCTCCACTTT. This translates into CASNDRGGSPLHF.